There are many counts of the clone carrying this TCR beta chain. Its antigen is not known. The germline V and J ends were trimmed by 0 bases and 2 bases, with 5 bases remaining between them. Germline V gene data show CDR1 as SGHTA and CDR2 as FQGNSA. This CDR3 region has 13 residues. These data are taken from a study of T cells in Graves' hyperthyroidism and ophthalmopathy. General observations from the study: Within blood appeared most thyroid clonotypes that had expanded above 0.001.

RNA transcripts gave rise to amplified TCR beta CDR3 regions. First-round RT-PCR targeting the TCR CDR3 was performed with the HTBI primer set. TCRdb analysed the multiplex PCR reads with MiXCR anew, one entry per CDR3 protein. The repertoire holds approximately 300,000 distinct CDR3 sequences, with over 15% as singletons. The sequence was collected from an older woman with Graves' ophthalmopathy. The source material was blood. J is TRBJ2-7 and V is TRBV7-2; D gene uncertain. CDR3 DNA sequence: TGTGCCAGCAGCTTAGCGGTCGCCTACGAGCAGTACTTC. Its translation: CASSLAVAYEQYF.